Shown below are 2 T cell receptor beta chains from a single sample sequenced in a study of shared clonotypes between healthy human individuals. Assay used: immunoSEQ multiplex PCR; TCRdb lists only in-frame clones, some missing. There are a few million clones in the sample; 80% to 95% occur only once, and approximately 0.4% lies in the top ten. Sequencing was performed on naive CD4+ T cells from PBMCs. Stated subset: CD45RA+ positively selected. These receptors were obtained from a man aged 18 to 35 in good health. Some clones in this sample may be carry-over from other donors' samples.

This chain connects TRBV12-2 to TRBJ1-5. TRBV12-2 corresponds to a pseudogene. CDR3 length: 14 residues. CDR3 protein: CASRLAQVRQPQHF. The CDR3 nucleotides read TGTGCAAGTCGCTTAGCTCAAGTCCGTCAGCCCCAGCATTTT.

CDR3 amino acids: CSVAIWREWNEQFF. The CDR3 bases are TGCAGCGTCGCAATCTGGCGGGAGTGGAATGAGCAGTTCTTC. The chain is built from TRBV29-1 and TRBJ2-1; the match to TRBD2 covers 7 bases. V lost 6 bases and J lost 7; bases outside the gene matches: 12. Per the germline V gene, CDR1 is SQVTM and CDR2 is ANQGSEA. CDR3 size: 14 residues.